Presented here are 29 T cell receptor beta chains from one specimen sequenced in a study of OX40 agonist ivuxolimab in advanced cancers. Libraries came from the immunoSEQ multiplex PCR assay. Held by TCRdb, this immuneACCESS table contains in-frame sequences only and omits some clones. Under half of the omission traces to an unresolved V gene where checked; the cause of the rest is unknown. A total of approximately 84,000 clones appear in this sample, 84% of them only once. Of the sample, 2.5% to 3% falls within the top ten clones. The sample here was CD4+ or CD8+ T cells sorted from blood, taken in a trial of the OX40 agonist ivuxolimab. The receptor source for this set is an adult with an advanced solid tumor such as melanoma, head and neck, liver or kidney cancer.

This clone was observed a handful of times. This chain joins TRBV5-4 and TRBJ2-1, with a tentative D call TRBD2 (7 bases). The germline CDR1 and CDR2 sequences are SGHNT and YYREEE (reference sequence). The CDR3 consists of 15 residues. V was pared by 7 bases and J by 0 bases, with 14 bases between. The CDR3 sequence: CASQPGGASYNEQFF. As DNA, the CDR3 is TGTGCCAGCCAACCGGGGGGCGCCTCCTACAATGAGCAGTTCTTC. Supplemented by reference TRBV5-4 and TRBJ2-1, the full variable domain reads ETGVTQSPTHLIKTRGQQVTLRCSSQSGHNTVSWYQQALGQGPQFIFQYYREEENGRGNFPPRFSGLQFPNYSSELNVNALELDDSALYLCASQPGGASYNEQFFGPGTRLTVL.

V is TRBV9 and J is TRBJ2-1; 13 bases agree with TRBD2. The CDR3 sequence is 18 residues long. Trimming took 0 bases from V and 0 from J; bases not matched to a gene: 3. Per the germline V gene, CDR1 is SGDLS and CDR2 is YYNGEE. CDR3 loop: CASSVARTSGSSYNEQFF. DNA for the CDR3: TGTGCCAGCAGCGTAGCTCGGACTAGCGGGAGCTCCTACAATGAGCAGTTCTTC.

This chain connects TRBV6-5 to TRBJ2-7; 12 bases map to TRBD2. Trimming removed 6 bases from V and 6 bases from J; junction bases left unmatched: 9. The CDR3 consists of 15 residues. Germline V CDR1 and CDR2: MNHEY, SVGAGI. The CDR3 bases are TGTGCCAGCAGCTTGACTAGCGGGGGTGGCCTCGAGCAGTACGTC. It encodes CASSLTSGGGLEQYV.

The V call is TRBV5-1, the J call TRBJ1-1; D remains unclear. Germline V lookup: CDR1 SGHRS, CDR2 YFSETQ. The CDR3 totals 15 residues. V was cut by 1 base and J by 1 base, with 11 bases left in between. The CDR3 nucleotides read TGCGCCAGCAGCTTGCTGGGTCTGGCGAACACTGAAGCTTTCTTT. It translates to CASSLLGLANTEAFF.

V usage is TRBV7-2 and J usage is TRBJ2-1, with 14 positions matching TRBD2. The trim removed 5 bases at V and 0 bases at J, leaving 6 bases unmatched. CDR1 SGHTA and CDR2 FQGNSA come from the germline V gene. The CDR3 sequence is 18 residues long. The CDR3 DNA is TGTGCCAGCAGCCGGACTAGCGGGGGGCCGAGCTCCTACAATGAGCAGTTCTTC. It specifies CASSRTSGGPSSYNEQFF. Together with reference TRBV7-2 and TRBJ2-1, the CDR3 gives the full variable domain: GAGVSQSPSNKVTEKGKDVELRCDPISGHTALYWYRQSLGQGLEFLIYFQGNSAPDKSGLPSDRFSAERTGGSVSTLTIQRTQQEDSAVYLCASSRTSGGPSSYNEQFFGPGTRLTVL.

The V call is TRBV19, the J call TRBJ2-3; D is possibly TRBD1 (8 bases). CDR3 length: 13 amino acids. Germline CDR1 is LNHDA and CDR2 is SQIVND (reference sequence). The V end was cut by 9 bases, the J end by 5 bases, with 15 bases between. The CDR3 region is CASHRGEGDTQYF. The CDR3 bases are TGTGCCAGCCACAGGGGGGAGGGAGATACGCAGTATTTT.

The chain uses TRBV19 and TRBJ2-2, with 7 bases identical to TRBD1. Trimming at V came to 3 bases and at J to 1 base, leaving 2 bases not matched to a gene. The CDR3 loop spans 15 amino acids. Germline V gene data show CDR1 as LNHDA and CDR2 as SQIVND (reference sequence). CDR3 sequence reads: CASSMWDRNTGELFF. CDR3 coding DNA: TGTGCCAGTAGTATGTGGGACAGGAACACCGGGGAGCTGTTTTTT.

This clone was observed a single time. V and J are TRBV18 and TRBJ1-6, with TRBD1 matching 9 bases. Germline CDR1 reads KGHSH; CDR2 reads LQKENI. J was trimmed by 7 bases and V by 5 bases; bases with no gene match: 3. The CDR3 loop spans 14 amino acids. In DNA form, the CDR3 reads TGTGCCAGCTCAAGGACAGGGGAAAATTCACCCCTCCACTTT. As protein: CASSRTGENSPLHF.

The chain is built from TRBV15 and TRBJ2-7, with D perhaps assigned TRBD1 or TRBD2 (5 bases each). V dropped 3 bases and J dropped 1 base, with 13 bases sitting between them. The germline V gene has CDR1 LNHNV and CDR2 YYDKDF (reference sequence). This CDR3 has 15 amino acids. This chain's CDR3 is CATSRDKGRSYEQYV. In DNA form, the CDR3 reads TGTGCCACCAGCAGGGACAAGGGACGGTCCTACGAGCAGTACGTC.

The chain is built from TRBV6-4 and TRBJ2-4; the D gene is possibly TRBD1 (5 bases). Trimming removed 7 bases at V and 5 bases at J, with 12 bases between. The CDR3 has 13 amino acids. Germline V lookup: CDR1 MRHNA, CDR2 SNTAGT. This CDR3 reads CASIGAVQNIQYF. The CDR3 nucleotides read TGTGCCAGCATTGGGGCTGTTCAAAACATTCAGTACTTC.

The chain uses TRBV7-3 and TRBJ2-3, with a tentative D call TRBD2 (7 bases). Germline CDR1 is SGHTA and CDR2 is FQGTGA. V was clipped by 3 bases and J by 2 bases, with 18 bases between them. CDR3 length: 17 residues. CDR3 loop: CASSLGLRGALTDTQYF. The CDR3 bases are TGTGCCAGCAGCTTGGGCCTACGGGGGGCCCTCACAGATACGCAGTATTTT.

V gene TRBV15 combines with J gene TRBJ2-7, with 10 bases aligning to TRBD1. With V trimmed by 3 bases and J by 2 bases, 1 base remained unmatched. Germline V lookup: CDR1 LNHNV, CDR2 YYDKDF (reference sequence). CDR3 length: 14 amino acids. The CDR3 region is CATSRGQGTYEQYF. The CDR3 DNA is TGTGCCACCAGCAGGGGACAGGGGACCTACGAGCAGTACTTC.

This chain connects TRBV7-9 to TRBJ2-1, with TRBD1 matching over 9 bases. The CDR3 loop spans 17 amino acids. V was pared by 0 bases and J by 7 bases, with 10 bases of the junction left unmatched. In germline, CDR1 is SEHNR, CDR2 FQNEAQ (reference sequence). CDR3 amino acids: CASSLAWGTGKGNEQFF. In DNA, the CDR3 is TGTGCCAGCAGCTTAGCCTGGGGGACAGGGAAGGGGAATGAGCAGTTCTTC. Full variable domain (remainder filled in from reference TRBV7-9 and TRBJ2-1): DTGVSQNPRHKITKRGQNVTFRCDPISEHNRLYWYRQTLGQGPEFLTYFQNEAQLEKSRLLSDRFSAERPKGSFSTLEIQRTEQGDSAMYLCASSLAWGTGKGNEQFFGPGTRLTVL.

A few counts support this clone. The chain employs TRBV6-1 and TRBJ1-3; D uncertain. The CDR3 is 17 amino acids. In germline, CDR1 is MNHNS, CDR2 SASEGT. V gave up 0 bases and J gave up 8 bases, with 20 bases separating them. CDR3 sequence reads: CASSEAPGLLNWDTIYF. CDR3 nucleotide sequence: TGTGCCAGCAGTGAAGCGCCAGGCCTCCTAAATTGGGACACCATATATTTT.

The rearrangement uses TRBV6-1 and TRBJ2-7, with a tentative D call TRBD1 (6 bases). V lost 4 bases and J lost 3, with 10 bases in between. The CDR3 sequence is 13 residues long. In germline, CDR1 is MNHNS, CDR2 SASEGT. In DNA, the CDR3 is TGTGCCAGCAGTGTTTGGGACAACTACGAGCAGTACGTC. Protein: CASSVWDNYEQYV.

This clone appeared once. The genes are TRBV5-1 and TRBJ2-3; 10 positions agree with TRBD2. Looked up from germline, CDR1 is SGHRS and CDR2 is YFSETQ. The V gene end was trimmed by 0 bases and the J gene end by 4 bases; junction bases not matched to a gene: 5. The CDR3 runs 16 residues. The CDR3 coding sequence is TGCGCCAGCAGCTTGGCCCTAGCGGGGGTCGCAGATACGCAGTATTTT. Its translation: CASSLALAGVADTQYF.

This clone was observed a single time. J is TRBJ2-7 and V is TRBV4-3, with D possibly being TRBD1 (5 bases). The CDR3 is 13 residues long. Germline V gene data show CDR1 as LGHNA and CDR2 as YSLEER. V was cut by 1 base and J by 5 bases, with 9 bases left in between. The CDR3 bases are TGCGCCAGCAGCCAAGGACAGATTAACGAGCAGTACTTC. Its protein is CASSQGQINEQYF.

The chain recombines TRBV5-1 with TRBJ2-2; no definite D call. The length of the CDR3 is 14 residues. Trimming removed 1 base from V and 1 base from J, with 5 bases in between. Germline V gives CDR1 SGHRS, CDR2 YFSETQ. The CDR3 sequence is CASSLTWNTGELFF. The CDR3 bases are TGCGCCAGCAGCTTGACTTGGAACACCGGGGAGCTGTTTTTT.

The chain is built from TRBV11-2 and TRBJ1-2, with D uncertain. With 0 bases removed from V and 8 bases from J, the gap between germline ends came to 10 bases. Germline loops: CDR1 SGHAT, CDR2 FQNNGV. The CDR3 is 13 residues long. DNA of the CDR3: TGTGCCAGCAGCTTAGATCTCTCCTCCGGCTACACCTTC. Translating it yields CASSLDLSSGYTF. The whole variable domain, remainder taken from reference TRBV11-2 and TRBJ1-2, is EAGVAQSPRYKIIEKRQSVAFWCNPISGHATLYWYQQILGQGPKLLIQFQNNGVVDDSQLPKDRFSAERLKGVDSTLKIQPAKLEDSAVYLCASSLDLSSGYTFGSGTRLTVV.

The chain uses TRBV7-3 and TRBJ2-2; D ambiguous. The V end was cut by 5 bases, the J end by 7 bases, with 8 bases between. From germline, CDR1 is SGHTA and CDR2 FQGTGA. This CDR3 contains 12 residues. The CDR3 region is CASSRRIGELFF. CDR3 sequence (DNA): TGTGCCAGCAGCCGACGTATCGGGGAGCTGTTTTTT.

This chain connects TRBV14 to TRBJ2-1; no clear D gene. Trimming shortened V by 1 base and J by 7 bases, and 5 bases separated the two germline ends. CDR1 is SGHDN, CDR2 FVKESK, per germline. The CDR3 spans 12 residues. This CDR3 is CASSQGWNEQFF. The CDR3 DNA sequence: TGTGCCAGCAGCCAAGGTTGGAATGAGCAGTTCTTC. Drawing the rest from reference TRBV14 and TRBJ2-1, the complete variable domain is EAGVTQFPSHSVIEKGQTVTLRCDPISGHDNLYWYRRVMGKEIKFLLHFVKESKQDESGMPNNRFLAERTGGTYSTLKVQPAELEDSGVYFCASSQGWNEQFFGPGTRLTVL.

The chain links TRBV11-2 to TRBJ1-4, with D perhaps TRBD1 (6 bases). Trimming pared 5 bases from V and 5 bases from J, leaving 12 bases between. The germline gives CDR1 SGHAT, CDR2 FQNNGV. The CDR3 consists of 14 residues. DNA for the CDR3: TGTGCCAGCAGCCGGGACACGTCGAATGAAAAACTGTTTTTT. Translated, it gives CASSRDTSNEKLFF.

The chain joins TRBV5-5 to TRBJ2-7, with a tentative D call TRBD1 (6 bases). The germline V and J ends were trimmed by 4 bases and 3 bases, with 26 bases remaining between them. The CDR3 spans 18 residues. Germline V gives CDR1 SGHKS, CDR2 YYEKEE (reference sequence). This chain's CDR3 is CASSKASGTTLGNYEQYV. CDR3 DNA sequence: TGTGCCAGCAGCAAGGCATCCGGGACAACTTTGGGGAACTACGAGCAGTACGTC.

The CDR3 DNA sequence: TGTGCTAGTGGTTTGGAACAGGGGCCCTATGGCTACACCTTC. As protein: CASGLEQGPYGYTF. V is TRBV12-5 and J is TRBJ1-2, with 7 bases identical to TRBD1. The CDR3 is made up of 14 amino acids. Trimming at V came to 1 base and at J to 4 bases, leaving 3 bases not matched to a gene. Germline lookup yields CDR1 LGHNT and CDR2 FRNRAP.

The CDR3: CASSPPGSPEAFF. The CDR3 region has the DNA TGTGCCAGCTCACCTCCGGGATCCCCAGAAGCTTTCTTT. The gene calls are TRBV18 and TRBJ1-1; D unclear. Trimming took off 3 bases at V and 8 bases at J, with 13 bases between the two ends. Germline CDR1 reads KGHSH; CDR2 reads LQKENI. The CDR3 contains 13 residues.

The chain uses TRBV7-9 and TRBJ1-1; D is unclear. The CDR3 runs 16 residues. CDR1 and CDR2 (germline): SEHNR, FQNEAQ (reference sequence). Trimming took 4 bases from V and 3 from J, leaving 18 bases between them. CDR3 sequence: CASSSFAGSRYTEAFF. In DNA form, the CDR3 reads TGTGCCAGCAGCTCATTTGCGGGGTCTCGGTACACTGAAGCTTTCTTT.

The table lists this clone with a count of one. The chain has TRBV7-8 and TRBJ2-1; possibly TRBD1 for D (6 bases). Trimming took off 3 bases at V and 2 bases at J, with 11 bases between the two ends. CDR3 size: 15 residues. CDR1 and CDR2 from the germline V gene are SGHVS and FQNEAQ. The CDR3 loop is CASSLDSQAYNEQFF. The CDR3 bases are TGTGCCAGCAGCTTGGACAGCCAAGCCTACAATGAGCAGTTCTTC.

The CDR3 protein is CASSLTGSGNTIYF. In DNA, the CDR3 is TGCGCCAGCAGCTTGACTGGGAGCGGAAACACCATATATTTT. The rearrangement joins TRBV5-1 to TRBJ1-3, with D hard to call. Germline assignment: CDR1 SGHRS and CDR2 YFSETQ. Deletions cut 1 base from V and 4 bases from J, with 9 bases between. The CDR3 totals 14 residues.

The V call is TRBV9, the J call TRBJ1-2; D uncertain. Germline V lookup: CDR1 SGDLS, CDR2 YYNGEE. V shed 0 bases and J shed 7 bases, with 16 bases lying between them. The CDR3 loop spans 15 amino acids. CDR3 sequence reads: CASSVEDGRTGGYTF. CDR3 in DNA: TGTGCCAGCAGCGTAGAGGACGGCAGGACGGGTGGCTACACCTTC.